Described below is a single TCR beta chain sequence and its context. Germline values: CDR1 MDHEN, CDR2 SYDVKM. The CDR3 is 14 amino acids. Trimming removed 6 bases from V and 3 bases from J, with 12 bases in between. This record belongs to a study of technical replicates of blood from several donors. Produced via immunoSEQ multiplex PCR; TCRdb's table is partial and in-frame only. The sample lists about 80,000 clones; about 94% were seen once. The source of this sequence is a human donor in good health. This chain connects TRBV28 to TRBJ1-5, with D possibly TRBD1 on 5 matching bases. The sequenced sample was T cells isolated from PBMCs. CDR3: CASSPGGFNQPQHF. In nucleotides, the CDR3 is TGTGCCAGCAGCCCGGGGGGGTTCAATCAGCCCCAGCATTTT.